The source of this TCR beta chain is a study of cytotoxic CD8 clonotypes in ibrutinib-treated CLL. Measured with immunoSEQ multiplex PCR; TCRdb has only the in-frame clones, and not every one. This table has about 150,000 clones, around three quarters appearing once. The source material was PBMCs, sampled after 12 months of ibrutinib treatment. The receptor was isolated from a human donor with chronic lymphocytic leukemia.

CDR3 sequence reads: CASGLAGGPADTQYF. CDR3 nucleotides: TGTGCTAGTGGTTTGGCGGGAGGGCCTGCAGATACGCAGTATTTT. The chain uses TRBV12-5 and TRBJ2-3, with TRBD2 identical over 8 bases. CDR1 and CDR2 from the germline V gene are LGHNT and FRNRAP. The ends lost 1 base at V and 4 bases at J; junction bases unmatched: 4. CDR3 length: 15 amino acids.